A selection of T cell receptor beta chains follows, all from one sample in a study of blood T cell repertoires in COVID-19. Profiling relied on immunoSEQ multiplex PCR, and the TCRdb table lists in-frame clones only, not all of them. The table records some 420,000 clones, over 75% of them present only once. What was sequenced was PBMCs or T cells enriched from blood (not recorded which). These receptors were taken from a man aged 25 to 45 who had recovered from COVID-19. Both conserved end residues are part of each CDR3. A D gene is named only where the DNA matches it firmly. Expanded clones get a size class; other rows say once, few or many, or leave the size out.

d_call,j_call,v_call,clone_size,cdr3_nt,cdr3_aa
.,TRBJ1-2,TRBV7-9,.,TGTGCCAGCAGCTTAGGGACAGAGCCCCAGAGGGGCTACACCTTC,CASSLGTEPQRGYTF
.,TRBJ2-1,TRBV14,.,TGTGCCAGCAGCCCACAAATGGGCACCCACAATGAGCAGTTCTTC,CASSPQMGTHNEQFF
.,TRBJ2-2,TRBV10-3,.,TGTGCCATCAGTTGGAAGGGAGGAATCGGGGAGCTGTTTTTT,CAISWKGGIGELFF
.,TRBJ2-4,TRBV19,.,TGTGCCAGTAGCACAGTTAGTCAAAACATTCAGTACTTC,CASSTVSQNIQYF
.,TRBJ2-2,TRBV11-2,.,TGTGCCAGCAGCTTAGATCACGCAGGGGACGGGGAGCTGTTTTTT,CASSLDHAGDGELFF
TRBD2,TRBJ2-1,TRBV6-5,.,TGTGCCAGCAGTTACGGGAGCGGGATGGGTGAGCAGTTCTTC,CASSYGSGMGEQFF
.,TRBJ1-1,TRBV7-3,.,TGTGCCAGCAGCCTTACAGTGAACACTGAAGCTTTCTTT,CASSLTVNTEAFF
TRBD2,TRBJ2-1,TRBV6-5,.,TGTGCCAGCAGTTTTAGCGGGAGGACCTCCTACAATGAGCAGTTCTTC,CASSFSGRTSYNEQFF
.,TRBJ2-3,TRBV7-2,.,TGTGCCAGCAGCTTAAGGCTAGCAGGTGGAGATACGCAGTATTTT,CASSLRLAGGDTQYF
.,TRBJ2-3,TRBV7-2,.,TGTGCCAGCAGCTTAGGGACAGCTAGCACAGATACGCAGTATTTT,CASSLGTASTDTQYF
.,TRBJ2-7,TRBV19,.,TGTGCCAGTAGATGGGCCGCTAACCACTACGAGCAGTACTTC,CASRWAANHYEQYF
TRBD2,TRBJ2-3,TRBV7-9,.,TGTGCCAGCAGCTTGGGGGGGAGTGGTGATACGCAGTATTTT,CASSLGGSGDTQYF
TRBD1,TRBJ1-4,TRBV28,.,TGTGCCAGCAGTTCCGGACAGGGCGAAAAACTGTTTTTT,CASSSGQGEKLFF
TRBD1,TRBJ2-5,TRBV5-4,.,TGTGCCAGCAGGCAACAGGGGCATCAAGAGACCCAGTACTTC,CASRQQGHQETQYF
.,TRBJ2-1,TRBV5-4,.,TGTGCCAGCAGCCTCCGGGGGGCGGGACCATACAATGAGCAGTTCTTC,CASSLRGAGPYNEQFF
TRBD2,TRBJ2-1,TRBV5-1,.,TGCGCCAGCAGCTTAGAGGGAGGGGCTGAGCAGTTCTTC,CASSLEGGAEQFF
.,TRBJ2-7,TRBV5-1,.,TGCGCCAGCAGCTTGAGGTCCGGGAGCGGAATAGGTGGTCCCTACGAGCAGTACTTC,CASSLRSGSGIGGPYEQYF
.,TRBJ2-2,TRBV12-5,.,TGTGCTAGTGGTTTGAACAGGCAGCGGGCCGGGGAGCTGTTTTTT,CASGLNRQRAGELFF
TRBD1,TRBJ2-7,TRBV5-1,.,TGCGCCAGCAGCTTGGGTGACAGGGGGCTCTACGAGCAGTACTTC,CASSLGDRGLYEQYF
.,TRBJ2-2,TRBV7-9,.,TGTGCCAGCAGCTCCTCGGTCGACACCGGGGAGCTGTTTTTT,CASSSSVDTGELFF
TRBD1,TRBJ1-6,TRBV20-1,few,TGCAGTGCTAGTAGGGGACAGGAGAATTCACCCCTCCACTTT,CSASRGQENSPLHF
.,TRBJ2-3,TRBV2,.,TGTGCCAGCAGTGTCGGGCTAGCCGGCCGTACGCAGTATTTT,CASSVGLAGRTQYF
TRBD2,TRBJ2-1,TRBV24-1,.,TGTGCCACCAGTGATAAGGCTGCGGGAGGTTACTACAATGAGCAGTTCTTC,CATSDKAAGGYYNEQFF
TRBD2,TRBJ2-3,TRBV10-3,.,TGTGCCATCACCAGCGGGAGTCCAGATACGCAGTATTTT,CAITSGSPDTQYF
.,TRBJ1-1,TRBV5-8,.,TGTGCCAGCAGCTTGTATCGGAACACTGAAGCTTTCTTT,CASSLYRNTEAFF
TRBD2,TRBJ2-7,TRBV28,.,TGTGCCAGCACTTTGGGGACTAGCGGGAGCACCTCCTACGAGCAGTACTTC,CASTLGTSGSTSYEQYF
.,TRBJ1-4,TRBV15,.,TGTGCCACCAGCAGACTAGTCGATCGAGAAAAACTGTTTTTT,CATSRLVDREKLFF
.,TRBJ2-1,TRBV5-1,.,TGCGCCAGCAGCTTGGAGGGACACTCCTACAATGAGCAGTTCTTC,CASSLEGHSYNEQFF
TRBD1,TRBJ1-5,TRBV4-1,.,TGCGCCAGCAGCCCGGACAGGGGGCTTAGCAATCAGCCCCAGCATTTT,CASSPDRGLSNQPQHF
.,TRBJ1-1,TRBV12-3/TRBV12-4,.,TGTGCCAGCAGTTCAAGACAGACTGAAGCTTTCTTT,CASSSRQTEAFF
TRBD2,TRBJ2-5,TRBV7-7,.,TGTGCTAGCAGCTTAGGGTGGGTTGCGGGAGTTGAGACCCAGTACTTC,CASSLGWVAGVETQYF
TRBD2,TRBJ2-1,TRBV2,.,TGTGCCAGCAGCAACACGGGACTAGCGGGAGACGAGCAGTTCTTC,CASSNTGLAGDEQFF
.,TRBJ2-1,TRBV6-1,once,TGTGCCAGCAGTGACGCCCTCGACCGGGATGAGCAGTTCTTC,CASSDALDRDEQFF
.,TRBJ2-5,TRBV15,many,TGTGCCACCAGCACAGGACAGTTCCAAGAGACCCAGTACTTC,CATSTGQFQETQYF
.,TRBJ2-7,TRBV18,.,TGTGCCAGCTCACCACGGACATTACCCACTACCTACGAGCAGTACTTC,CASSPRTLPTTYEQYF
TRBD1,TRBJ1-3,TRBV28,.,TGTGCCAGCCACAGGGGGCCGGGAAACACCATATATTTT,CASHRGPGNTIYF
.,TRBJ2-7,TRBV28,.,TGTGCCAGCAGTTCAGGGATCCTACTTTCGAACTTC,CASSSGILLSNF
TRBD1,TRBJ2-7,TRBV29-1,.,TGCAGCGTTGCCGAGACAGGGTACCACGAGCAGTACTTC,CSVAETGYHEQYF
TRBD1,TRBJ1-2,TRBV28,few,TGTGCCAGCACACCACACGGGGACAGGGCTGGCTACACCTTC,CASTPHGDRAGYTF
.,TRBJ2-3,TRBV29-1,.,TGCAGCGTTGTGACAGAACGCACAGATACGCAGTATTTT,CSVVTERTDTQYF
.,TRBJ2-1,TRBV6-5,.,TGTGCCAGCAGTTACTCCGGTAGCTCCTACAATGAGCAGTTCTTC,CASSYSGSSYNEQFF
TRBD1,TRBJ1-5,TRBV28,.,TGTGCCAGCAGGGGTTCAGGGGGTCAGCCCCAGCATTTT,CASRGSGGQPQHF
TRBD2,TRBJ2-1,TRBV7-7,.,TGTGCCAGCAGCCATCTGCCTCTAGCGGGAGTAAACAATGAGCAGTTCTTC,CASSHLPLAGVNNEQFF
.,TRBJ1-1,TRBV6-4,.,TGTGCCAGCAGACAGCAGGGAGGGGACACTGAAGCTTTCTTT,CASRQQGGDTEAFF
.,TRBJ1-2,TRBV6-5,.,TGTGCCAGCAGAATGGGGGGTGGCTATGGCTACACCTTC,CASRMGGGYGYTF